This entry concerns a single TCR beta chain. The germline V gene encodes CDR1 LGHDT and CDR2 YNNKEL (reference sequence). The CDR3 has 14 residues. Trimming cost V 6 bases and J 1 base, with 10 bases left between them. These data belong to a study of blood T cell repertoires in COVID-19. Data came from immunoSEQ multiplex PCR; TCRdb stores just in-frame clones and leaves some out. The table records some 150,000 clones, about four fifths of them present only once. The rearrangement joins TRBV3-1 (or the pseudogene TRBV3-2) to TRBJ1-5; D is undetermined. The TCR originated in a human donor with acute or convalescent COVID-19. The donor label of this sample is uncertain. The sequencing sample was made of peripheral blood. This chain's CDR3 is CASSYGRSNQPQHF. CDR3 bases: TGTGCCAGCAGTTACGGGAGAAGCAATCAGCCCCAGCATTTT.